The entry below describes one T cell receptor beta chain. As yet, its antigen is unknown. Sequencing was performed with immunoSEQ multiplex PCR; in TCRdb, only in-frame clones are kept and a portion is missing. The profile shows about 150,000 clones, about 85% of them singletons. This sample stems from a study of T cell responses to AZD1222 COVID-19 vaccine. Study-level points and caveats: Among spike-specific TCRs, nearly half reportedly target unmutated variant regions. Spike-specific TCR breadth and depth grew following two AZD1222 doses. The repertoires were collected only after the peak T cell response. Recipients of AZD1222 seropositive at baseline numbered only 6 or 7.

The CDR3 runs 14 residues. Trimming cost V 6 bases and J 0 bases, with 11 bases left between them. Germline V gene data show CDR1 as KGHSH and CDR2 as LQKENI. The input for sequencing was peripheral blood, taken after recovery from COVID-19. The receptor comes from an adult who had recovered from COVID-19. This chain uses TRBV18 with TRBJ1-1, with D uncertain. The CDR3 nucleotides read TGTGCCAGCTCTCCAGCCTACATGAACACTGAAGCTTTCTTT. Its translation is CASSPAYMNTEAFF.